The entry below gives a single T cell receptor (beta chain) sequence along with its context. Its antigen is undetermined. Only in-frame clones appear in the TCRdb table, and some are missing; sequencing was by immunoSEQ multiplex PCR. The sample shows about 680,000 clones, more than 70% of them seen only once. Treatment defined: around 19 received Ad26.COV2.S at low or high dose, single or two shots; about five received placebo; per-sample allocation not given. Sampling occurred on day 63 after the first vaccine or placebo injection. This sample is part of a study of Ad26.COV2.S vaccination and SARS-CoV-2 variants. Study information: The study gave Ad26.COV2.S intramuscularly, once or twice 56 days apart.

Germline assignment: CDR1 PRHDT and CDR2 FYEKMQ (reference sequence). The CDR3 runs to 12 residues. Trimming took off 10 bases at V and 6 bases at J, with 12 bases between the two ends. General observations from the study: Across vaccine and placebo recipients, the breadth of non-spike TCRs was similar.

The receptor's source is a person between 18 and 65 years old who received the Ad26.COV2.S COVID-19 vaccine or a placebo. The chain links TRBV13 to TRBJ1-4; D might be TRBD1 (6 bases). This material consisted of peripheral blood, taken in a trial of Ad26.COV2.S vaccine versus placebo. CDR3 loop: CATAGADEKLFF. DNA of the CDR3: TGTGCCACCGCAGGGGCTGATGAAAAACTGTTTTTT.